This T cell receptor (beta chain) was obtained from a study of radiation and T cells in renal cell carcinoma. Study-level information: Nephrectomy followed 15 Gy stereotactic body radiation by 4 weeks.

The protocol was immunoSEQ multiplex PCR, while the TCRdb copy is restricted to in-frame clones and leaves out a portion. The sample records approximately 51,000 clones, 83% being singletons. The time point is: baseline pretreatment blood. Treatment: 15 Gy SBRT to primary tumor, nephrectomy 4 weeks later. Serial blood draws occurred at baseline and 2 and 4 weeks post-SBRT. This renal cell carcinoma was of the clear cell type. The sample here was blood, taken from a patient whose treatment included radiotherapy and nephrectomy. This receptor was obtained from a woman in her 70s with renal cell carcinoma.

Here the CDR3 reads CASSPQQGSRQPQHF. CDR3 coding DNA: TGTGCCAGTAGTCCCCAACAGGGTTCGCGGCAGCCCCAGCATTTT. The rearrangement joins TRBV19 to TRBJ1-5; weak D call: TRBD1 (6 bases). The germline V gene encodes CDR1 LNHDA and CDR2 SQIVND (reference sequence). Between the trimmed V and J ends, which lost 5 bases and 7 bases, there was a span of 18 bases. The CDR3 length is 15 residues.